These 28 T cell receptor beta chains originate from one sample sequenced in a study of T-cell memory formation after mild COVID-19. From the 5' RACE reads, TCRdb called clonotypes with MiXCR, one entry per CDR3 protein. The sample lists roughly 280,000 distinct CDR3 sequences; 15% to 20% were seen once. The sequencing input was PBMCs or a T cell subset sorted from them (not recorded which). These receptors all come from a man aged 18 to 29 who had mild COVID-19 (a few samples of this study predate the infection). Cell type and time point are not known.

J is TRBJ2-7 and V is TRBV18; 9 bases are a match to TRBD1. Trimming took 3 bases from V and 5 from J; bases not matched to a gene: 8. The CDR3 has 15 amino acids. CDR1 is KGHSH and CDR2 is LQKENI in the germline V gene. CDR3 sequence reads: CASSPAGTGSHEQYV. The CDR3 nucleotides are TGTGCCAGCTCACCGGCCGGGACAGGGTCCCACGAGCAGTACGTC.

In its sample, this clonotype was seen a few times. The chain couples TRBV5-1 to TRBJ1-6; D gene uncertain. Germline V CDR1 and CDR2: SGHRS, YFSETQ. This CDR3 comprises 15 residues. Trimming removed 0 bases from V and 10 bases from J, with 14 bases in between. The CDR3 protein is CASSLDGRRDSPLHF. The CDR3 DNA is TGCGCCAGCAGCTTGGATGGCAGGCGTGACTCACCCCTCCACTTT. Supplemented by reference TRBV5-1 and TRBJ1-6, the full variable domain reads KAGVTQTPRYLIKTRGQQVTLSCSPISGHRSVSWYQQTPGQGLQFLFEYFSETQRNKGNFPGRFSGRQFSNSRSEMNVSTLELGDSALYLCASSLDGRRDSPLHFGNGTRLTVT.

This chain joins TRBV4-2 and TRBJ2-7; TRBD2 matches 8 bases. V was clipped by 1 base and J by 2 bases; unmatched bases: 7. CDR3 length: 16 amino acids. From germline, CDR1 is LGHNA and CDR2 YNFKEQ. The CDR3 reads CASSQALSGGAYEQYF. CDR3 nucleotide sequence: TGTGCCAGCAGCCAAGCCCTCTCCGGGGGGGCCTACGAGCAGTACTTC.

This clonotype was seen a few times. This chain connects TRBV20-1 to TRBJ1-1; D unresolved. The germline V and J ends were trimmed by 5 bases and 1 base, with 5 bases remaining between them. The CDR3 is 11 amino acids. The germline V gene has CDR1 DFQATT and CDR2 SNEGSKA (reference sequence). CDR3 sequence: CSALGNTEAFF. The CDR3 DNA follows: TGCAGTGCTCTTGGGAACACTGAAGCTTTCTTT.

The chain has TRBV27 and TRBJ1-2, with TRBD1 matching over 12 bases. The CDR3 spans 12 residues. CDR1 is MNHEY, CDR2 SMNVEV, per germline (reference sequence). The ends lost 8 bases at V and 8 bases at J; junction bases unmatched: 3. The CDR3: CASGTGGRGYTF. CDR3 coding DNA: TGTGCCAGCGGGACAGGGGGCCGAGGCTACACCTTC.

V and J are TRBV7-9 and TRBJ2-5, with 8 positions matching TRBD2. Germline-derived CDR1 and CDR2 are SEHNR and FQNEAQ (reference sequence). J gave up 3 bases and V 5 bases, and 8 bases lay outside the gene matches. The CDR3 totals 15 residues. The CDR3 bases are TGTGCCAGCAGCCAACACGGGAGGGGGGAAGAGACCCAGTACTTC. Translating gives CASSQHGRGEETQYF.

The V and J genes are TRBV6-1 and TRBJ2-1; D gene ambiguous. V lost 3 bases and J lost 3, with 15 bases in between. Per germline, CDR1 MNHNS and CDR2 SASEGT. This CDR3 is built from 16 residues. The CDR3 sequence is CASSEADHLNYNEQFF. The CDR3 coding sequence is TGTGCCAGCAGTGAGGCGGACCATCTCAACTACAATGAGCAGTTCTTC.

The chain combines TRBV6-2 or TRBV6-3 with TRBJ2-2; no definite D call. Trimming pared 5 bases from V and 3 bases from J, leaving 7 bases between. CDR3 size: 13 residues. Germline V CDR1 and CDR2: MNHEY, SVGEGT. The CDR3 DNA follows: TGTGCCAGCAGTCCTTCCCACACCGGGGAGCTGTTTTTT. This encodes CASSPSHTGELFF.

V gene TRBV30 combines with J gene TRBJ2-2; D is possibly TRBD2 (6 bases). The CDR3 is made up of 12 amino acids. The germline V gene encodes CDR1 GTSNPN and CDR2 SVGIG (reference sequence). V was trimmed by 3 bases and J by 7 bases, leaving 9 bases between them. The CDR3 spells CAWSGLLGELFF. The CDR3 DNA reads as TGTGCCTGGAGCGGACTACTCGGGGAGCTGTTTTTT.

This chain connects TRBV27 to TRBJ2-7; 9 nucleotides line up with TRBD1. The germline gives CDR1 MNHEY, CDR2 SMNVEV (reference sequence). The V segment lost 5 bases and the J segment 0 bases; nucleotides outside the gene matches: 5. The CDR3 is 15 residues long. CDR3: CASSLTGQGSYEQYF. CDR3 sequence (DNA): TGTGCCAGCAGTCTTACGGGACAGGGCTCCTACGAGCAGTACTTC.

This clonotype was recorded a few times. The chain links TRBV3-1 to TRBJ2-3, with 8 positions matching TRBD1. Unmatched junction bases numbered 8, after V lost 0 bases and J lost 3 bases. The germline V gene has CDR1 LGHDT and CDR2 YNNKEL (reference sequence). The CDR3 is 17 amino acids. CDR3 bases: TGTGCCAGCAGCCAAGATGACAGGGGCCCGGGGACAGATACGCAGTATTTT. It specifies CASSQDDRGPGTDTQYF.

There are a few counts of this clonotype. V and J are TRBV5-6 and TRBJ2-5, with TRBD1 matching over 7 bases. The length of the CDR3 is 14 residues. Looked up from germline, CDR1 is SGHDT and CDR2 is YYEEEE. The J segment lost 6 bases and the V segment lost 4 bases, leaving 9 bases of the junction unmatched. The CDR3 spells CASSTPGQWKTQYF. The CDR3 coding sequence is TGTGCCAGCAGCACGCCGGGACAGTGGAAGACCCAGTACTTC.

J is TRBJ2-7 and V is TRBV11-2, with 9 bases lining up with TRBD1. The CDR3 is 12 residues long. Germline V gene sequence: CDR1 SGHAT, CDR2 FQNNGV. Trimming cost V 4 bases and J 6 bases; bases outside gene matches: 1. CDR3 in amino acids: CASSWDRVEQYF. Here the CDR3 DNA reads TGTGCCAGCAGCTGGGACAGGGTCGAGCAGTACTTC.

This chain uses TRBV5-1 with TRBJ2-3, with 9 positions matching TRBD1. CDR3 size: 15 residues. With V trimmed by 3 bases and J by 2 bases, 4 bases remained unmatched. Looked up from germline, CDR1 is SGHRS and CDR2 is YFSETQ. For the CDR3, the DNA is TGCGCCAGCAGCTGGTTACAGGGGGCCACAGATACGCAGTATTTT. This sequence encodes CASSWLQGATDTQYF.

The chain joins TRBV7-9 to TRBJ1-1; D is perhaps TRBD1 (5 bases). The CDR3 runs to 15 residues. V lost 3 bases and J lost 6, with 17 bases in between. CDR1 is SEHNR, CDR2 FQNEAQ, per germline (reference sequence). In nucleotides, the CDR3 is TGTGCCAGCAGCTTTATTGACAGCCTACGCGCTGAAGCTTTCTTT. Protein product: CASSFIDSLRAEAFF.

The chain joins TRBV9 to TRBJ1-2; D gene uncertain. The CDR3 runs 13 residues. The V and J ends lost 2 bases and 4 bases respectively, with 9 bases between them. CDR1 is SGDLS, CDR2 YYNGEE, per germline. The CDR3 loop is CASSVGFGYGYTF. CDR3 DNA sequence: TGTGCCAGCAGCGTTGGTTTCGGCTATGGCTACACCTTC.

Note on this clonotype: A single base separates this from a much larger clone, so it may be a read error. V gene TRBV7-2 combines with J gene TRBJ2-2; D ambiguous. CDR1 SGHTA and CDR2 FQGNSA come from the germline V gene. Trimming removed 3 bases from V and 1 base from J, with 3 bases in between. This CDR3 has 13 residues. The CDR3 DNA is TGTGCCAGCAGCTTCAAGAACACCGGGGAGCTGTTTTTT. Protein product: CASSFKNTGELFF.

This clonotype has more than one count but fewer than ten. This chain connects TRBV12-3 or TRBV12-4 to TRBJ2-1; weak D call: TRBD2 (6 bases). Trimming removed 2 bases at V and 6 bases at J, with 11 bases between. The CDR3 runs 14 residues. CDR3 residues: CASSLFGTGNEQFF. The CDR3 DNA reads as TGTGCCAGCAGTTTATTCGGGACTGGCAATGAGCAGTTCTTC.

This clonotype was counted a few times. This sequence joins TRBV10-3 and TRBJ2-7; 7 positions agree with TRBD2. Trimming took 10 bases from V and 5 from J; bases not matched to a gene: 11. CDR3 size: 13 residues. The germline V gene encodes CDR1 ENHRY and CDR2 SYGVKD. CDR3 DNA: TGTGCCACCCCCCAAGCTAGCGGTGACGAGCAGTACTTC. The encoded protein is CATPQASGDEQYF.

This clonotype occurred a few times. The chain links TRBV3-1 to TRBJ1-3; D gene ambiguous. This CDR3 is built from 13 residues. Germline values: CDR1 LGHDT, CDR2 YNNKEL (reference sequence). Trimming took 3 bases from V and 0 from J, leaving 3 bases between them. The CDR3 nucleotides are TGTGCCAGCAGCCACAGCTCTGGAAACACCATATATTTT. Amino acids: CASSHSSGNTIYF.

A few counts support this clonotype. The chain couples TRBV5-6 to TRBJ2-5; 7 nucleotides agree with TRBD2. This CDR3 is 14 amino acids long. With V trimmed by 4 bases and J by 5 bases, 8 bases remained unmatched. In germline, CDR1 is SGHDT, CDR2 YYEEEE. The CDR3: CASSLGLSWETQYF. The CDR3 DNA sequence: TGTGCCAGCAGCCTGGGACTATCGTGGGAGACCCAGTACTTC.

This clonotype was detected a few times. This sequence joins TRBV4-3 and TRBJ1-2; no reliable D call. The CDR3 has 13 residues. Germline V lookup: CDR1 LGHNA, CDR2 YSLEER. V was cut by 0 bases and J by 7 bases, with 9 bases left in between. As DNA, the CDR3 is TGCGCCAGCAGCCAAGAGTCCTGGGGTGGCTACACCTTC. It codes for CASSQESWGGYTF.

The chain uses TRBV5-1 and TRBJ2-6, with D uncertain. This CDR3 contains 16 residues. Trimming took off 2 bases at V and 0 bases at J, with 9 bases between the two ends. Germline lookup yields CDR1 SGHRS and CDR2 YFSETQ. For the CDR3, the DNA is TGCGCCAGCAGCTTATGGATACCCTCTGGGGCCAACGTCCTGACTTTC. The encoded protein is CASSLWIPSGANVLTF.

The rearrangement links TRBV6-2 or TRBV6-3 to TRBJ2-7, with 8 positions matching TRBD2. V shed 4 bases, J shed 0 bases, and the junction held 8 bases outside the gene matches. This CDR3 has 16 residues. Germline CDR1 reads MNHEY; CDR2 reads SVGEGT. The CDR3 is CASSLTIRGGSYEQYV. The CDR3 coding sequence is TGTGCCAGCAGTTTGACGATCCGGGGGGGCTCCTACGAGCAGTACGTC.

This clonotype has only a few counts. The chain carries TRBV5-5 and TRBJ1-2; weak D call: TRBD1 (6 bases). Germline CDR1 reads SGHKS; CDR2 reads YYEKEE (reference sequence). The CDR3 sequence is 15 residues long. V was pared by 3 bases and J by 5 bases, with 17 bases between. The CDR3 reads CASSSGGTGAYGYTF. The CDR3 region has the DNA TGTGCCAGCAGCTCGGGAGGGACGGGGGCATATGGCTACACCTTC. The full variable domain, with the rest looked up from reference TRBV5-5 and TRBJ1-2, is DAGVTQSPTHLIKTRGQQVTLRCSPISGHKSVSWYQQVLGQGPQFIFQYYEKEERGRGNFPDRFSARQFPNYSSELNVNALLLGDSALYLCASSSGGTGAYGYTFGSGTRLTVV.

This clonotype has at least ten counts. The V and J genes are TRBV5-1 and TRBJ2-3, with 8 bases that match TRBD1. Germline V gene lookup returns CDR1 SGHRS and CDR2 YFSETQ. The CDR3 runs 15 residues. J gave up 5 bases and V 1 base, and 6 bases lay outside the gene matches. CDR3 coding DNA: TGCGCCAGCAGCTTGACGGCAGGGGGCAGAGATACGCAGTATTTT. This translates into CASSLTAGGRDTQYF.

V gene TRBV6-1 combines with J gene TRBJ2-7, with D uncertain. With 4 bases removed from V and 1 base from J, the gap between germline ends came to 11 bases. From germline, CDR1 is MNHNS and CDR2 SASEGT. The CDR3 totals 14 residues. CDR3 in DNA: TGTGCCAGCAGTGTGGAAACAGTTTCCTACGAGCAGTACTTC. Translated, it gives CASSVETVSYEQYF.

CDR3 sequence reads: CASSLAEIAEAFF. CDR3 in DNA: TGCGCCAGCAGCTTGGCGGAGATCGCTGAAGCTTTCTTT. The chain uses TRBV5-1 and TRBJ1-1; no clear D. Per the germline V gene, CDR1 is SGHRS and CDR2 is YFSETQ. Trimming took off 0 bases at V and 6 bases at J, with 9 bases between the two ends. This CDR3 comprises 13 residues.